The 30 T cell receptor beta chains reported below all come from one sample, sequenced in a study of metastatic and nonmetastatic thyroid tumors. Through MiXCR, TCRdb re-clonotyped the PCR reads. In the table there are tens of thousands of clones, about 30% of which are singletons. Among the patients, none had received any treatment before thyroid surgery. Specimen: blood. The receptors come from a female donor with papillary thyroid cancer or a benign thyroid nodule (not recorded which). Some clones in this sample may be carry-over from other donors' samples.

A note on this clone: The junction shows a germline mismatch at one end, possibly a read error. The chain couples TRBV7-6 to TRBJ1-4, with a tentative D call TRBD1 (5 bases). The CDR3 covers 16 residues. CDR1 is SGHVS and CDR2 is FNYEAQ in the germline V gene. CDR3 DNA sequence: TGTGCCAGCAGCTTAGGTATAGTGGGGACTAATCAAAAACTGTTTTTT. This codes for CASSLGIVGTNQKLFF. Together with reference TRBV7-6 and TRBJ1-4, the CDR3 gives the full variable domain: GAGVSQSPRYKVTKRGQDVALRCDPISGHVSLYWYRQALGQGPEFLTYFNYEAQQDKSGLPNDRFSAERPEGSISTLTIQRTEQRDSAMYRCASSLGIVGTNQKLFFGSGTQLSVL.

This rearrangement joins TRBV28 to TRBJ2-7, with 13 positions matching TRBD2. This CDR3 region has 15 residues. V dropped 5 bases and J dropped 2; count of bases not matched to a gene: 3. CDR1 MDHEN and CDR2 SYDVKM come from the germline V gene. As DNA, the CDR3 is TGTGCCAGCAGTCCCGGGACTAGCGGGACCTACGAGCAGTACTTC. Amino acids: CASSPGTSGTYEQYF.

This clone was counted many times. J is TRBJ1-1 and V is TRBV7-2; D is undetermined. V was pared by 1 base and J by 0 bases, with 6 bases between. The CDR3 contains 14 residues. Germline assignment: CDR1 SGHTA and CDR2 FQGNSA. CDR3 in DNA: TGTGCCAGCAGCTTAGATGACCTGAACACTGAAGCTTTCTTT. It is translated as CASSLDDLNTEAFF.

Many counts were recorded for this clone. The genes are TRBV6-1 and TRBJ1-4; 9 bases agree with TRBD1. The trim removed 5 bases at V and 5 bases at J, leaving 9 bases unmatched. Germline assignment: CDR1 MNHNS and CDR2 SASEGT. The CDR3 covers 16 residues. CDR3 DNA: TGTGCCAGCAGTTTACGGCGGGGACAGGGAAATGAAAAACTGTTTTTT. As protein: CASSLRRGQGNEKLFF.

V and J are TRBV20-1 and TRBJ1-5, with D unresolved. CDR1 DFQATT and CDR2 SNEGSKA come from the germline V gene (reference sequence). The length of the CDR3 is 12 residues. Trimming took off 6 bases at V and 7 bases at J, with 13 bases between the two ends. The CDR3 sequence is CSAGIERQPQHF. The CDR3 DNA reads TGCAGTGCCGGGATTGAGCGGCAGCCCCAGCATTTT.

This clone was observed at least ten times. The V gene is TRBV5-5, the J gene TRBJ1-2, with a tentative D call TRBD1 (5 bases). Germline lookup yields CDR1 SGHKS and CDR2 YYEKEE (reference sequence). V lost 0 bases to trimming and J lost 8 bases, with 17 bases between them. The length of the CDR3 is 15 residues. CDR3 in DNA: TGTGCCAGCAGCTTGGAGGGGACCCTAGTTCGGGGCTACACCTTC. It specifies CASSLEGTLVRGYTF.

This clone is judged medium-sized (0.01 to 0.1%). The J gene is TRBJ2-2, the V gene TRBV2; D perhaps matches TRBD1 (6 bases). Germline values: CDR1 SNHLY, CDR2 FYNNEI. V was pared by 6 bases and J by 7 bases, with 12 bases between. CDR3 size: 13 residues. As DNA, the CDR3 is TGTGCCAGCAGCGTACAGGGTGGCGGGGAGCTGTTTTTT. This translates into CASSVQGGGELFF.

The chain uses TRBV11-2 and TRBJ2-7, with 8 bases fitting TRBD1. CDR3 length: 16 residues. Germline V lookup: CDR1 SGHAT, CDR2 FQNNGV. The V and J ends lost 5 bases and 4 bases, in that order; junction bases with no gene match: 13. CDR3 DNA: TGTGCCAGCAGCCGAGGGGGTGCACAGGGGGGTTACGAGCAGTACTTC. It is translated as CASSRGGAQGGYEQYF.

This clone was seen ten or more times. The chain couples TRBV20-1 to TRBJ1-5; D is unresolved. There are 12 residues in the CDR3. Trimming took off 4 bases at V and 2 bases at J, with 6 bases between the two ends. The germline CDR1 and CDR2 sequences are DFQATT and SNEGSKA (reference sequence). The CDR3 nucleotides are TGCAGTGCTATGGGAGGCAATCAGCCCCAGCATTTT. Its protein product is CSAMGGNQPQHF.

The sample holds many counts of this clone. V is TRBV5-4 and J is TRBJ1-6; unclear D gene. CDR1 and CDR2 from the germline V gene are SGHNT and YYREEE (reference sequence). The CDR3 is 17 amino acids. V was shortened by 0 bases and J by 0 bases, with 10 bases between the two germline ends. The CDR3: CASSLGGQLSYNSPLHF. Here the CDR3 DNA reads TGTGCCAGCAGCTTGGGAGGTCAACTCTCCTATAATTCACCCCTCCACTTT.

This clone occurred a few times. V is TRBV6-6 and J is TRBJ2-7; no definite D call. The V end was cut by 3 bases, the J end by 5 bases, with 17 bases between. The CDR3 extends over 15 amino acids. Per germline, CDR1 MNHNY and CDR2 SVGAGI (reference sequence). The CDR3 protein is CASSYVFKDINEQYF. The CDR3 nucleotides are TGTGCCAGCAGTTATGTGTTTAAGGATATAAACGAGCAGTACTTC.

Ten or more counts support this clone. The CDR3 sequence is CASSPPGPSGRDTQYF. CDR3 in DNA: TGTGCCAGCTCACCACCGGGCCCTAGCGGTAGAGATACGCAGTATTTT. The chain employs TRBV18 and TRBJ2-3; 7 positions match TRBD2. CDR3 size: 16 residues. Germline V gene lookup returns CDR1 KGHSH and CDR2 LQKENI. The J segment lost 5 bases and the V segment lost 0 bases, leaving 8 bases of the junction unmatched.

This clone has ten or more counts. V and J are TRBV24-1 and TRBJ2-3; 13 bases are a match to TRBD2. J gave up 5 bases and V 3 bases, and 19 bases lay outside the gene matches. Germline assignment: CDR1 KGHDR and CDR2 SFDVKD. The CDR3 has 21 amino acids. CDR3 residues: CATSDTPGTVLTSGRGDTQYF. CDR3 sequence (DNA): TGTGCCACCAGTGATACACCCGGGACAGTGCTAACTAGCGGGAGGGGAGATACGCAGTATTTT.

This clone was found many times. The rearrangement joins TRBV6-2 or TRBV6-3 to TRBJ2-1; a weak D match, TRBD2 (6 bases). This CDR3 spans 15 amino acids. Trimming removed 0 bases from V and 4 bases from J, with 10 bases in between. CDR1 MNHEY and CDR2 SVGEGT come from the germline V gene. This CDR3 reads CASSYSSSGYNEQFF. CDR3 DNA: TGTGCCAGCAGTTACTCGAGTAGCGGTTACAATGAGCAGTTCTTC.

This clone was counted at least ten times. This chain links TRBV6-5 with TRBJ1-5, with D perhaps TRBD1 (5 bases). Looked up from germline, CDR1 is MNHEY and CDR2 is SVGAGI. V gave up 2 bases and J gave up 0 bases, with 8 bases separating them. The CDR3 has 15 amino acids. CDR3 protein: CASSYDRNSNQPQHF. The CDR3 coding sequence is TGTGCCAGCAGTTACGACAGAAATAGCAATCAGCCCCAGCATTTT.

With regard to this clone: A junction end diverges from the germline sequence, so it may reflect a read error. The chain joins TRBV2 to TRBJ2-5; D not certain. CDR1 and CDR2 from the germline V gene are SNHLY and FYNNEI. The CDR3 loop spans 13 amino acids. CDR3: CVSSEAGQGSQYF. The CDR3 bases are TGTGTCAGCAGTGAAGCCGGGCAAGGGTCCCAGTACTTC.

This clone was picked up a small number of times. J is TRBJ2-7 and V is TRBV6-1; 7 bases map to TRBD1. V dropped 6 bases and J dropped 0; count of bases not matched to a gene: 2. Per germline, CDR1 MNHNS and CDR2 SASEGT. The CDR3 runs to 13 residues. CDR3 sequence reads: CASRGGLSYEQYF. DNA of the CDR3: TGTGCCAGCAGAGGGGGCCTCTCCTACGAGCAGTACTTC.

This clone was counted between two and nine times. The J gene is TRBJ1-2, the V gene TRBV19, with 7 positions matching TRBD1. There are 13 residues in the CDR3. Germline V gene sequence: CDR1 LNHDA, CDR2 SQIVND (reference sequence). Germline trimming cut 6 bases from V and 7 bases from J; bases unmatched to any gene: 8. The DNA of the CDR3 is TGTGCCAGTAGGCTCAAAGGGGGCTCTGGCTACACCTTC. Its translation is CASRLKGGSGYTF.

Worth noting for this clone: A read error may produce the germline difference seen at one junction end. The chain carries TRBV18 and TRBJ2-7; 9 bases map to TRBD1. Germline V gene lookup returns CDR1 KGHSH and CDR2 LQKENI. CDR3 length: 16 amino acids. CDR3 coding DNA: TGTGTCAGCTCACCTATATCGGGACAGGGAGGCTACGAGCAGTACTTC. Translation: CVSSPISGQGGYEQYF.

Ten or more counts support this clone. The chain is built from TRBV11-2 and TRBJ2-5; D is possibly TRBD1 or TRBD2 (6 bases each). V shed 5 bases and J shed 5 bases, with 12 bases lying between them. CDR3 length: 13 amino acids. Germline CDR1 is SGHAT and CDR2 is FQNNGV. CDR3: CASSPGARETQYF. CDR3 DNA: TGTGCCAGCAGCCCGGGGGCTAGGGAGACCCAGTACTTC.

The chain couples TRBV13 to TRBJ2-7; 9 bases are a match to TRBD1. CDR3 length: 14 residues. The V segment lost 5 bases and the J segment 4 bases; nucleotides outside the gene matches: 6. Germline CDR1 and CDR2: PRHDT and FYEKMQ (reference sequence). The CDR3 region is CASSGTGTGYEQYF. CDR3 sequence (DNA): TGTGCCAGCAGCGGGACCGGGACAGGGTACGAGCAGTACTTC.

This chain links TRBV4-1 with TRBJ1-3; D perhaps matches TRBD1 (6 bases). This CDR3 is 19 amino acids long. V shed 0 bases and J shed 0 bases, with 18 bases lying between them. Germline loops: CDR1 MGHRA, CDR2 YSYEKL. The CDR3 loop reads CASSQDRETGVGSGNTIYF. CDR3 coding DNA: TGCGCCAGCAGCCAAGACCGTGAGACAGGTGTAGGCTCTGGAAACACCATATATTTT.

This clone was seen repeatedly, ten times or more. This chain uses TRBV24-1 with TRBJ1-2; 8 nucleotides align to TRBD1. The CDR3 is made up of 12 amino acids. With V trimmed by 7 bases and J by 6 bases, 3 bases remained unmatched. CDR1 and CDR2 from the germline V gene are KGHDR and SFDVKD. The CDR3 protein is CATSRTGNGYTF. The CDR3 nucleotides read TGTGCCACCAGCAGGACAGGGAATGGCTACACCTTC.

At least ten counts were recorded for this clone. This sequence joins TRBV12-3 or TRBV12-4 and TRBJ1-1; a possible D gene is TRBD1 (5 bases). The CDR3 runs to 15 residues. V shed 6 bases and J shed 3 bases, with 17 bases lying between them. The CDR3 reads CASRPPAAGHTEAFF. The CDR3 DNA sequence: TGTGCCAGCAGGCCCCCGGCCGCGGGACACACTGAAGCTTTCTTT.

Many counts were recorded for this clone. The gene calls are TRBV29-1 and TRBJ2-1; D perhaps matches TRBD2 (5 bases). V shed 7 bases and J shed 8 bases, with 9 bases lying between them. The CDR3 loop spans 10 amino acids. CDR1 is SQVTM and CDR2 is ANQGSEA in the germline V gene. In DNA form, the CDR3 reads TGCAGCGCCCGGACTCATGAGCAGTTCTTC. This codes for CSARTHEQFF.

This clone was observed at least ten times. The chain uses TRBV15 and TRBJ2-3, with 9 bases aligning to TRBD2. Germline V gene sequence: CDR1 LNHNV, CDR2 YYDKDF (reference sequence). Trimming cost V 5 bases and J 1 base; bases outside gene matches: 4. This CDR3 has 15 amino acids. The DNA for the CDR3 is TGTGCCACCAGCGTCTTAGCGGGGGGCACAGATACGCAGTATTTT. It yields the protein CATSVLAGGTDTQYF.

The chain is built from TRBV2 and TRBJ1-1; a weak D match, TRBD1 (5 bases). The CDR3 consists of 9 residues. Germline V gene lookup returns CDR1 SNHLY and CDR2 FYNNEI. Trimming stripped 8 bases from V and 13 bases from J, with 11 bases between. For the CDR3, the DNA is TGTGCCAGCGGGGCTGATGATTTCTTT. Its translation is CASGADDFF.

This clone was seen ten or more times. The genes are TRBV7-2 and TRBJ2-1; 11 nucleotides agree with TRBD2. This CDR3 has 16 amino acids. Looked up from germline, CDR1 is SGHTA and CDR2 is FQGNSA. V lost 5 bases to trimming and J lost 3 bases; unmatched junction nucleotides: 6. CDR3 region: CASSPWTSGYYNEQFF. For the CDR3, the DNA is TGTGCCAGCAGCCCATGGACTAGCGGGTACTACAATGAGCAGTTCTTC.

This clone was found many times. The CDR3 protein is CASSIGGYSNQPQHF. The CDR3 region has the DNA TGTGCCAGTAGTATAGGAGGTTATAGCAATCAGCCCCAGCATTTT. The chain is built from TRBV19 and TRBJ1-5; no definite D call. The CDR3 extends over 15 amino acids. The V gene's germline CDR1 is LNHDA and CDR2 SQIVND (reference sequence). Trimming shortened V by 1 base and J by 0 bases, and 7 bases separated the two germline ends.

Many counts were recorded for this clone. The CDR3 loop reads CASKPGQATYEQYF. CDR3 coding DNA: TGTGCCAGTAAACCGGGACAGGCCACCTACGAGCAGTACTTC. This chain uses TRBV19 with TRBJ2-7; 8 nucleotides match TRBD1. Germline values: CDR1 LNHDA, CDR2 SQIVND (reference sequence). V lost 7 bases to trimming and J lost 2 bases; unmatched junction nucleotides: 7. CDR3 size: 14 residues.